This T cell receptor (beta chain) was retrieved from a study of blood T cell repertoires in COVID-19. The CDR3 covers 17 residues. Here immunoSEQ multiplex PCR was the method, and the copy in TCRdb shows in-frame clones only, minus some. The sample lists a few hundred thousand clones, around 83% occurring once. Donors in Cohort 3 counted as recovered after two negative PCRs, clearance, or symptom resolution. The V gene is TRBV1, the J gene TRBJ2-1; whether TRBD2, the table's D call, matches the DNA was not checked. TRBV1 is classified as a pseudogene. The clonotype comes from a woman aged 50 to 60 who had recovered from COVID-19. Sequencing input: PBMCs or T cells enriched from blood (not recorded which). The CDR3 spells CTSSRIPRGSGSNEQFF. In DNA form, the CDR3 reads TGCACCAGCAGCCGGATCCCCCGAGGGAGCGGGAGCAATGAGCAGTTCTTC.